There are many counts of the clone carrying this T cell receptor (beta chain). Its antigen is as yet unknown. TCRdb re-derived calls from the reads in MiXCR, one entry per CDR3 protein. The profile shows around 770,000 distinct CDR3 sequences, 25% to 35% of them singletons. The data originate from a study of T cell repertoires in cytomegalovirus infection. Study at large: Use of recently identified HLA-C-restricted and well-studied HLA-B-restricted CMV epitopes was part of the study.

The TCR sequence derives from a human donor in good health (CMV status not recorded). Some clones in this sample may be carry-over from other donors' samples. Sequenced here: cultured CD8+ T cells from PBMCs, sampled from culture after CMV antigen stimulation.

The CDR3 is CASSLGLDQALSYEQYF. DNA of the CDR3: TGTGCCAGCAGCTTAGGCCTGGACCAGGCCCTCTCCTACGAGCAGTACTTC. V and J are TRBV11-2 and TRBJ2-7; D remains ambiguous. The CDR3 has 17 residues. Per germline, CDR1 SGHAT and CDR2 FQNNGV. The V gene lost 1 base and the J gene lost 0 bases, with 16 bases spanning the gap.